This T cell receptor beta chain was obtained from a study of CD8 T cells in Susac syndrome. From germline, CDR1 is LGHDT and CDR2 YNNKEL (reference sequence). This CDR3 has 13 amino acids. V was trimmed by 0 bases and J by 8 bases, leaving 8 bases between them. When the RNA was reverse transcribed, random hexamers were used with an input of about 0.5 to 1 ug. The TCR beta CDR3 was amplified by immunoSEQ multiplex PCR across 54 Vbeta, 13 Jbeta. Via MiXCR, TCRdb re-called the immunoSEQ multiplex PCR reads, giving one row per CDR3 protein. The profile shows around 70,000 distinct CDR3 sequences, approximately 94% of them singletons. TEMRA cells were FACS-enriched and CD8+ and CD4+ T cells negatively isolated.

The V and J genes are TRBV3-1 and TRBJ2-1, with D unclear. Sequencing input: CD8+ T cells from PBMCs. This clonotype was sampled from a human donor with multiple sclerosis. As DNA, the CDR3 is TGTGCCAGCAGCCAAGATCTTGTACATGAGCAGTTCTTC. This translates into CASSQDLVHEQFF.